A single sample gave rise to the 27 T cell receptor beta chains below, sequenced in a study of blood T cells in healthy people across ages. Alongside a J-beta primer mix, a sample-barcoded 5' primer served in a second PCR lasting about 7 to 11 cycles. TCRdb redid the calling of the 5' RACE reads with MiXCR, one entry per CDR3 protein. Of over 1,200,000 distinct CDR3 sequences in the sample, 45% to 70% were seen once. The sequencing input was blood. The receptors stem from a man aged 18 to 30 in good health.

The gene calls are TRBV12-3 or TRBV12-4 and TRBJ2-5; 9 bases map to TRBD2. V lost 2 bases and J lost 1; bases outside the gene matches: 20. The CDR3 totals 21 residues. The CDR3 loop reads CASSLLGGKMASGRSQETQYF. In DNA, the CDR3 is TGTGCCAGCAGTTTATTAGGTGGGAAAATGGCCAGCGGGAGGTCCCAAGAGACCCAGTACTTC.

V is TRBV2 and J is TRBJ2-3; D gene uncertain. Germline assignment: CDR1 SNHLY and CDR2 FYNNEI. V dropped 6 bases and J dropped 4 bases, with 20 bases sitting between them. The CDR3 is made up of 16 amino acids. CDR3 protein: CASSGISSPVSDTQYF. The CDR3 DNA follows: TGTGCCAGCAGCGGTATTAGCTCCCCGGTCTCAGATACGCAGTATTTT.

This chain links TRBV20-1 with TRBJ1-1; TRBD1 aligns across 7 bases. J gave up 2 bases and V 3 bases, and 12 bases lay outside the gene matches. Germline V gene data show CDR1 as DFQATT and CDR2 as SNEGSKA (reference sequence). This CDR3 has 16 residues. CDR3 DNA sequence: TGCAGTGCTAGGGGGCAGGGGGTTGTGAGAAACACTGAAGCTTTCTTT. As protein: CSARGQGVVRNTEAFF.

The chain uses TRBV20-1 and TRBJ2-7; D perhaps matches TRBD2 (6 bases). The closer fit of TRBJ2-5 to the DNA end suggests the J call may be wrong. From germline, CDR1 is DFQATT and CDR2 SNEGSKA (reference sequence). The CDR3 consists of 14 residues. This CDR3 is CSARDGGPEETQYF. DNA of the CDR3: TGCAGTGCTAGAGATGGAGGGCCTGAAGAGACCCAGTACTTC.

The chain carries TRBV6-2 or TRBV6-3 and TRBJ2-5, with D tentatively TRBD2 (5 bases). The J call could be wrong; TRBJ2-7 is a better fit for the DNA end. Germline values: CDR1 MNHEY, CDR2 SVGEGT. The CDR3 contains 13 residues. CDR3 coding DNA: TGTGCCAGCAGTTTGAGGGCCCACTACGAGCAGTACTTC. This gives the protein CASSLRAHYEQYF.

This chain uses TRBV20-1 with TRBJ2-1; TRBD2 aligns across 10 bases. The CDR3 has 15 amino acids. V was pared by 8 bases and J by 4 bases, with 11 bases of the junction left unmatched. Germline assignment: CDR1 DFQATT and CDR2 SNEGSKA (reference sequence). The CDR3: CSTIPPGLAYNEQFF. The CDR3 DNA follows: TGCAGTACAATCCCTCCGGGACTAGCGTACAATGAGCAGTTCTTC.

The gene calls are TRBV29-1 and TRBJ2-7; 11 bases are shared with TRBD2. The CDR3 consists of 16 residues. Germline CDR1 is SQVTM and CDR2 is ANQGSEA. The trim removed 1 base at V and 1 base at J, leaving 6 bases unmatched. CDR3 residues: CSVEGLAGTLSYEQYF. The DNA for the CDR3 is TGCAGCGTTGAAGGACTAGCGGGGACCCTTTCCTACGAGCAGTACTTC.

Note on this clonotype: The junction shows a germline mismatch at one end, possibly a read error. The chain carries TRBV7-2 and TRBJ2-7; 7 bases fit TRBD1. CDR1 is SGHTA, CDR2 FQGNSA, per germline. The CDR3 sequence is 14 residues long. CDR3 DNA sequence: TGTGCCAGCAGCTTAGTAGGGGGCTCCTACAAGCAGTACTTC. The encoded protein is CASSLVGGSYKQYF.

This clonotype was seen only once. V is TRBV29-1 and J is TRBJ2-7; D is perhaps TRBD1 (5 bases). Germline-derived CDR1 and CDR2 are SQVTM and ANQGSEA. The length of the CDR3 is 13 residues. V shed 8 bases and J shed 12 bases, with 26 bases lying between them. The CDR3 DNA is TGCAGCTTCTATACAGGAAATCAAAACATTCCGTACTTC. Translation: CSFYTGNQNIPYF.

The chain combines TRBV7-2 with TRBJ2-1; 10 bases are shared with TRBD2. CDR3 size: 16 residues. The germline gives CDR1 SGHTA, CDR2 FQGNSA. V shed 5 bases and J 7 bases; nucleotides not matched to a gene: 11. The CDR3 region is CASSPKRGGRSNEQFF. In DNA, the CDR3 is TGTGCCAGCAGCCCTAAGCGGGGGGGCCGGTCGAATGAGCAGTTCTTC.

This sequence joins TRBV10-1 and TRBJ2-1; 11 nucleotides agree with TRBD2. The CDR3 is 13 amino acids. Trimming cost V 8 bases and J 7 bases; bases outside gene matches: 4. The germline V gene has CDR1 WNHNN and CDR2 SYGVQD (reference sequence). The CDR3 region is CASGASGRNEQFF. CDR3 DNA: TGCGCCAGCGGGGCTAGCGGGAGGAATGAGCAGTTCTTC.

As DNA, the CDR3 is TGCAGCGTCCTCCCTGCCCAGGGGGGTGTTACCTACGAGCAGTACTTC. It translates to CSVLPAQGGVTYEQYF. The V and J genes are TRBV29-1 and TRBJ2-4; TRBD1 is a possible D gene (7 bases). The J call is in doubt because the DNA end fits TRBJ2-7 better. Germline-derived CDR1 and CDR2 are SQVTM and ANQGSEA. The CDR3 is 16 amino acids.

The chain has TRBV20-1 and TRBJ2-7; TRBD2 matches at 8 bases. The V gene end was trimmed by 5 bases and the J gene end by 0 bases; junction bases not matched to a gene: 9. The germline V gene encodes CDR1 DFQATT and CDR2 SNEGSKA (reference sequence). The CDR3 totals 15 residues. The CDR3 bases are TGCAGTGCTCCTATAAGCGGGAGCCTCTCCTACGAGCAGTACTTC. Protein: CSAPISGSLSYEQYF.

This clonotype was observed a handful of times. This chain connects TRBV10-3 to TRBJ2-7; 7 positions match TRBD2. Germline lookup yields CDR1 ENHRY and CDR2 SYGVKD. V lost 10 bases to trimming and J lost 2 bases; unmatched junction nucleotides: 11. This CDR3 contains 14 residues. This CDR3 is CATRTRENTYEQYF. The CDR3 DNA sequence: TGTGCCACCAGGACTAGGGAAAACACCTACGAGCAGTACTTC.

This clonotype came up many times. The genes are TRBV6-5 and TRBJ1-1; possible D gene TRBD1, 5 bases. Germline-derived CDR1 and CDR2 are MNHEY and SVGAGI. CDR3 length: 14 amino acids. V gave up 6 bases and J gave up 7 bases, with 18 bases separating them. CDR3 sequence reads: CASSYSGGPREAFF. Written as DNA, the CDR3 is TGTGCCAGCAGCTATAGCGGGGGTCCCCGTGAAGCTTTCTTT.

This clonotype was found a few times. The chain recombines TRBV4-1 with TRBJ1-2, with TRBD1 matching over 11 bases. Germline lookup yields CDR1 MGHRA and CDR2 YSYEKL. V trimming: 0 bases; J trimming: 9 bases; junction bases outside the gene matches: 6. The CDR3 is made up of 15 amino acids. CDR3 sequence: CASSQDRDRGASYTF. CDR3 DNA sequence: TGCGCCAGCAGCCAAGACCGGGACAGGGGGGCGAGCTACACCTTC.

J is TRBJ1-2 and V is TRBV27; the D is unclear. V was trimmed by 8 bases and J by 4 bases, leaving 20 bases between them. Germline loops: CDR1 MNHEY, CDR2 SMNVEV (reference sequence). This CDR3 contains 15 residues. CDR3 sequence reads: CASLRRGQDIYGYTF. CDR3 coding DNA: TGTGCCAGCCTGAGGCGGGGTCAGGATATCTATGGCTACACCTTC.

The chain employs TRBV4-1 and TRBJ2-5, with D perhaps TRBD1 or TRBD2 (7 bases each). The J call may not be correct, given that the DNA end is closer to TRBJ2-4. This CDR3 spans 18 amino acids. Germline values: CDR1 MGHRA, CDR2 YSYEKL. The CDR3: CASSQDNRQGLPKNIQYF. For the CDR3, the DNA is TGCGCCAGCAGCCAAGATAACAGACAGGGACTACCTAAAAACATTCAGTACTTC.

This rearrangement joins TRBV4-2 to TRBJ2-3; the D gene is possibly TRBD2 (5 bases). Germline CDR1 is LGHNA and CDR2 is YNFKEQ. V shed 0 bases and J shed 1 base, with 11 bases lying between them. CDR3 length: 16 residues. In DNA form, the CDR3 reads TGTGCCAGCAGCCAAGATATAGGGCGGGGCACAGATACGCAGTATTTT. This codes for CASSQDIGRGTDTQYF.

The chain has TRBV18 and TRBJ2-5, with D maybe TRBD2 (6 bases). Germline V CDR1 and CDR2: KGHSH, LQKENI. The CDR3 extends over 14 amino acids. V lost 6 bases and J 2 bases, leaving 13 bases between the germline ends. Here the CDR3 reads CASSPGDWQETQYF. In nucleotides, the CDR3 is TGTGCCAGCTCGCCGGGGGACTGGCAAGAGACCCAGTACTTC.

The V and J genes are TRBV12-3 or TRBV12-4 and TRBJ2-3, with TRBD1 matching 8 bases. Trimming took 6 bases from V and 6 from J; bases not matched to a gene: 17. This CDR3 has 17 residues. CDR3 coding DNA: TGTGCCAGCAGCCCAGTTTCGCAGGGGGCCAGTGATGATACGCAGTATTTT. Translating gives CASSPVSQGASDDTQYF.

This rearrangement joins TRBV15 to TRBJ1-2, with D maybe TRBD1 (6 bases). The CDR3 runs 14 residues. CDR1 LNHNV and CDR2 YYDKDF come from the germline V gene (reference sequence). V lost 9 bases to trimming and J lost 0 bases, with 14 bases between them. The DNA of the CDR3 is TGTGCCACAGCCTCGGGGGGCACTAACTATGGCTACACCTTC. Its protein is CATASGGTNYGYTF. The variable domain in full, completed from reference TRBV15 and TRBJ1-2, reads DAMVIQNPRYQVTQFGKPVTLSCSQTLNHNVMYWYQQKSSQAPKLLFHYYDKDFNNEADTPDNFQSRRPNTSFCFLDIRSPGLGDTAMYLCATASGGTNYGYTFGSGTRLTVV.

V gene TRBV3-1 combines with J gene TRBJ1-6; D is undetermined. Germline V CDR1 and CDR2: LGHDT, YNNKEL (reference sequence). This CDR3 is 12 amino acids long. Trimming removed 0 bases from V and 9 bases from J, with 3 bases in between. CDR3 region: CASSQDGSPLHF. CDR3 sequence (DNA): TGTGCCAGCAGCCAAGACGGTTCACCCCTCCACTTT.

The chain links TRBV4-2 to TRBJ2-4; the D gene is possibly TRBD2 (7 bases). The better agreement between TRBJ2-7 and the DNA end casts doubt on the J call. The germline CDR1 and CDR2 sequences are LGHNA and YNFKEQ. The CDR3 covers 17 residues. As DNA, the CDR3 is TGTGCCAGCAGCCAAAATTTTGGAGGGAGGGGGGCCTACGAGCAGTACTTC. It encodes CASSQNFGGRGAYEQYF.

The gene calls are TRBV7-2 and TRBJ2-5, with 10 bases aligning to TRBD2. Unmatched junction bases numbered 5, after V lost 5 bases and J lost 5 bases. Germline assignment: CDR1 SGHTA and CDR2 FQGNSA. There are 14 residues in the CDR3. In DNA, the CDR3 is TGTGCCAGCAGCCAGGGACTAGCGATCGAGACCCAGTACTTC. Encoded protein: CASSQGLAIETQYF.

The table lists this clonotype with a few counts. The rearrangement uses TRBV9 and TRBJ2-5; a weak D match, TRBD1 (6 bases). The CDR3 consists of 14 residues. Trimming cost V 4 bases and J 2 bases, with 12 bases left between them. Germline assignment: CDR1 SGDLS and CDR2 YYNGEE. CDR3 DNA sequence: TGTGCCAGCAGCTCCCGGGACAAACAAGAGACCCAGTACTTC. Encoded protein: CASSSRDKQETQYF. Together with reference TRBV9 and TRBJ2-5, the CDR3 gives the full variable domain: DSGVTQTPKHLITATGQRVTLRCSPRSGDLSVYWYQQSLDQGLQFLIQYYNGEERAKGNILERFSAQQFPDLHSELNLSSLELGDSALYFCASSSRDKQETQYFGPGTRLLVL.

The chain links TRBV2 to TRBJ2-3; D might be TRBD2 (5 bases). Trimming pared 6 bases from V and 0 bases from J, leaving 13 bases between. The CDR3 spans 15 residues. Germline CDR1 and CDR2: SNHLY and FYNNEI. For the CDR3, the DNA is TGTGCCAGCAGGGTAGCGCCTTCTAGCACAGATACGCAGTATTTT. Its translation is CASRVAPSSTDTQYF.